These 30 T cell receptor beta chains share one sample of origin, sequenced in a study of T cell repertoires in cytomegalovirus infection. Each CDR3 protein is one row after TCRdb ran MiXCR on the reads. The sample holds 150,000 or so distinct CDR3 sequences, 5.5% to 7% seen once. The source material was PBMCs. The receptors originated from a human donor in good health (CMV status not recorded). Some clones in this sample may be carry-over from other donors' samples.

This clonotype has more than one count but fewer than ten. The chain employs TRBV3-1 and TRBJ2-3; 11 bases agree with TRBD2. The V and J ends lost 0 bases and 5 bases, in that order; junction bases with no gene match: 10. Germline values: CDR1 LGHDT, CDR2 YNNKEL (reference sequence). CDR3 length: 18 residues. CDR3 DNA: TGTGCCAGCAGCCAAGAAGAAGCGCTAGCGGGGGGTCAAGATACGCAGTATTTT. This encodes CASSQEEALAGGQDTQYF.

This clonotype was observed a few times. This chain connects TRBV28 to TRBJ1-5; 7 bases line up with TRBD1. Germline CDR1 is MDHEN and CDR2 is SYDVKM. The J segment lost 3 bases and the V segment lost 8 bases, leaving 4 bases of the junction unmatched. CDR3 length: 13 residues. The chain's CDR3 is CASSGTVNQPQHF. The CDR3 bases are TGTGCCAGCTCGGGGACAGTCAATCAGCCCCAGCATTTT.

The rearrangement joins TRBV10-3 to TRBJ1-3; D possibly corresponds to TRBD1 (6 bases). The CDR3 sequence is 17 residues long. Trimming removed 8 bases from V and 4 bases from J, with 24 bases in between. CDR1 and CDR2 (germline): ENHRY, SYGVKD. The CDR3 loop reads CAIEPGQGSAGGNTIYF. As DNA, the CDR3 is TGTGCCATCGAACCGGGACAAGGCTCCGCTGGAGGAAACACCATATATTTT.

This clonotype was recorded at least ten times. The chain has TRBV7-2 and TRBJ2-3, with 9 bases identical to TRBD2. Germline V gene sequence: CDR1 SGHTA, CDR2 FQGNSA. V lost 3 bases to trimming and J lost 3 bases; unmatched junction nucleotides: 1. The CDR3 contains 14 residues. The CDR3: CASSFGLATDTQYF. In DNA form, the CDR3 reads TGTGCCAGCAGCTTCGGACTAGCGACAGATACGCAGTATTTT.

In this sample, this clonotype turned up a few times. The chain links TRBV6-2 or TRBV6-3 to TRBJ2-7; 11 bases match TRBD1. J lost 2 bases, V lost 6 bases, and 3 bases had no gene match. CDR1 and CDR2 (germline): MNHEY, SVGEGT. This CDR3 comprises 14 residues. CDR3 in DNA: TGTGCCAGCAGGGACAGGGGGCTCACCTACGAGCAGTACTTC. Residues: CASRDRGLTYEQYF.

This clonotype came up many times. CDR3 sequence: CASSRSGIEGASRPDTQYF. The CDR3 DNA reads TGTGCCAGCAGCCGAAGTGGGATCGAGGGGGCATCCCGCCCAGATACGCAGTATTTT. The V call is TRBV14, the J call TRBJ2-3, with TRBD1 matching over 7 bases. Germline V gives CDR1 SGHDN, CDR2 FVKESK. Trimming removed 4 bases from V and 4 bases from J; junction bases left unmatched: 20. This CDR3 is built from 19 residues. Together with reference TRBV14 and TRBJ2-3, the CDR3 gives the full variable domain: EAGVTQFPSHSVIEKGQTVTLRCDPISGHDNLYWYRRVMGKEIKFLLHFVKESKQDESGMPNNRFLAERTGGTYSTLKVQPAELEDSGVYFCASSRSGIEGASRPDTQYFGPGTRLTVL.

This clonotype was observed at least ten times. The chain recombines TRBV2 with TRBJ2-3; 9 bases are shared with TRBD2. The CDR3 is made up of 14 amino acids. With 3 bases clipped from V and 6 bases from J, the junction kept 4 bases outside the gene matches. Germline V gene lookup returns CDR1 SNHLY and CDR2 FYNNEI. The CDR3 region is CASSDGGGGDTQYF. The CDR3 nucleotides are TGTGCCAGCAGTGATGGCGGGGGGGGTGATACGCAGTATTTT.

This clonotype has a count of ten or more. The rearrangement links TRBV7-2 to TRBJ2-5; 11 bases map to TRBD2. The CDR3 sequence is 19 residues long. The V gene end was trimmed by 1 base and the J gene end by 8 bases; junction bases not matched to a gene: 18. CDR1 SGHTA and CDR2 FQGNSA come from the germline V gene. The CDR3 reads CASSLGASGGFFQWETQYF. The CDR3 nucleotides are TGTGCCAGCAGCTTAGGGGCTAGCGGGGGGTTTTTTCAATGGGAAACCCAGTACTTC.

This clonotype has at least ten counts. The V call is TRBV4-2, the J call TRBJ2-3; 8 positions agree with TRBD2. V gave up 3 bases and J gave up 2 bases; unmatched junction bases: 7. The CDR3 consists of 16 residues. Germline V gene lookup returns CDR1 LGHNA and CDR2 YNFKEQ. The CDR3 sequence is CASSQTLAGLTDTQYF. CDR3 nucleotide sequence: TGTGCCAGCAGCCAGACCTTAGCGGGGCTCACAGATACGCAGTATTTT.

Ten or more counts support this clonotype. The genes are TRBV6-4 and TRBJ1-5; the D gene is possibly TRBD1 (6 bases). Germline V lookup: CDR1 MRHNA, CDR2 SNTAGT. The CDR3 consists of 14 residues. Trimming pared 5 bases from V and 5 bases from J, leaving 13 bases between. CDR3 sequence (DNA): TGTGCCAGCAGTCTCGGGACACAAGATCAGCCCCAGCATTTT. It yields the protein CASSLGTQDQPQHF.

The genes are TRBV5-6 and TRBJ2-5, with 9 nucleotides matching TRBD2. The germline V gene encodes CDR1 SGHDT and CDR2 YYEEEE. The J segment lost 5 bases and the V segment lost 1 base, leaving 12 bases of the junction unmatched. The CDR3 has 17 residues. The CDR3 DNA sequence: TGTGCCAGCAGCTTGAGGGCTAGCGGGGCCTCAGGGGAGACCCAGTACTTC. It translates to CASSLRASGASGETQYF.

Ten or more counts support this clonotype. The V call is TRBV7-2, the J call TRBJ2-3; D possibly corresponds to TRBD1 (5 bases). This CDR3 has 17 amino acids. Germline V CDR1 and CDR2: SGHTA, FQGNSA. The germline V and J ends were trimmed by 6 bases and 6 bases, with 25 bases remaining between them. This CDR3 is CASSRTMGPDSRDTQYF. The CDR3 bases are TGTGCCAGCAGTCGCACGATGGGGCCTGATTCCCGGGATACGCAGTATTTT.

This clonotype was counted only a few times. The chain recombines TRBV9 with TRBJ1-3; 8 bases fit TRBD1. Germline V gene data show CDR1 as SGDLS and CDR2 as YYNGEE. J was trimmed by 0 bases and V by 3 bases; bases with no gene match: 2. The CDR3 covers 15 residues. The CDR3 sequence: CASSGDRGSGNTIYF. The CDR3 DNA sequence: TGTGCCAGCAGCGGCGACAGGGGCTCTGGAAACACCATATATTTT.

This clonotype was seen repeatedly, ten times or more. This chain links TRBV7-2 with TRBJ2-2; D not certain. Germline CDR1 is SGHTA and CDR2 is FQGNSA. The CDR3 loop spans 13 amino acids. The germline V and J ends were trimmed by 5 bases and 6 bases, with 10 bases remaining between them. In DNA, the CDR3 is TGTGCCAGCAGCCAACTAAACGCCGGGGAGCTGTTTTTT. It encodes CASSQLNAGELFF. Drawing the rest from reference TRBV7-2 and TRBJ2-2, the complete variable domain is GAGVSQSPSNKVTEKGKDVELRCDPISGHTALYWYRQSLGQGLEFLIYFQGNSAPDKSGLPSDRFSAERTGGSVSTLTIQRTQQEDSAVYLCASSQLNAGELFFGEGSRLTVL.

The chain recombines TRBV20-1 with TRBJ2-5; D gene ambiguous. Germline V gene sequence: CDR1 DFQATT, CDR2 SNEGSKA (reference sequence). V lost 0 bases and J 0 bases, leaving 8 bases between the germline ends. The CDR3 contains 14 residues. The CDR3 protein is CSARDGWYQETQYF. CDR3 sequence (DNA): TGCAGTGCTAGAGATGGGTGGTACCAAGAGACCCAGTACTTC.

The chain has TRBV5-8 and TRBJ2-7, with no clear D. V was cut by 3 bases and J by 6 bases, with 13 bases left in between. The CDR3 extends over 13 amino acids. CDR1 SGHTS and CDR2 YDEGEE come from the germline V gene. This CDR3 reads CASSYDHMGEQYF. As DNA, the CDR3 is TGTGCCAGCAGCTACGACCACATGGGCGAGCAGTACTTC.

In this sample, this clonotype turned up many times. This rearrangement joins TRBV19 to TRBJ2-1, with D maybe TRBD1 (6 bases). This CDR3 is 13 amino acids long. Deletions cut 2 bases from V and 7 bases from J, with 9 bases between. The V gene's germline CDR1 is LNHDA and CDR2 SQIVND (reference sequence). This CDR3 is CASSITGFNEQFF. The CDR3 bases are TGTGCCAGTAGTATAACAGGGTTTAATGAGCAGTTCTTC.

As concerns this clonotype: A much larger clone lies one base from this, so it may be a read error. V usage is TRBV7-2 and J usage is TRBJ1-5; tentative D call: TRBD1 (5 bases). The CDR3 contains 15 residues. Germline CDR1 and CDR2: SGHTA and FQGNSA. Deletions cut 4 bases from V and 10 bases from J, with 20 bases between. CDR3 DNA: TGTGCCAGCAGCTACAACACGGGGTTGGGGCACCCCCAGCATTTT. This sequence encodes CASSYNTGLGHPQHF.

This clonotype showed up just a few times. The V gene is TRBV29-1, the J gene TRBJ2-3, with TRBD2 matching over 10 bases. CDR1 and CDR2 from the germline V gene are SQVTM and ANQGSEA. V lost 6 bases and J lost 2; bases outside the gene matches: 5. The CDR3 is 14 residues long. CDR3 sequence (DNA): TGCAGCGTAGCCAGCGGGGGGGCCACAGATACGCAGTATTTT. Amino acids: CSVASGGATDTQYF.

This clonotype was counted at least ten times. J is TRBJ1-2 and V is TRBV7-6; D unclear. The germline gives CDR1 SGHVS, CDR2 FNYEAQ. Trimming removed 2 bases at V and 4 bases at J, with 14 bases between. The CDR3 has 15 residues. CDR3 sequence reads: CASSLRASGAYGYTF. The CDR3 DNA sequence: TGTGCCAGCAGCTTAAGGGCGAGCGGCGCCTATGGCTACACCTTC.

This clonotype was seen many times. J is TRBJ2-4 and V is TRBV4-2; D assignment may be TRBD1 or TRBD2 (5 bases each). Trimming stripped 1 base from V and 9 bases from J, with 19 bases between. Germline CDR1 and CDR2: LGHNA and YNFKEQ. The CDR3 has 16 residues. The CDR3 DNA reads TGTGCCAGCAGCCAAGTCGGGGACGTCTCGTCGACCATTCAGTACTTC. Translated, it gives CASSQVGDVSSTIQYF.

This clonotype was detected ten times or more. The chain recombines TRBV7-2 with TRBJ1-1, with 9 positions matching TRBD1. The CDR3 sequence is 15 residues long. V shed 5 bases, J shed 5 bases, and the junction held 9 bases outside the gene matches. The germline gives CDR1 SGHTA, CDR2 FQGNSA. The CDR3: CASSGNRGRRTEAFF. The CDR3 DNA is TGTGCCAGCAGCGGTAACAGGGGGCGTAGGACTGAAGCTTTCTTT. Supplemented by reference TRBV7-2 and TRBJ1-1, the full variable domain reads GAGVSQSPSNKVTEKGKDVELRCDPISGHTALYWYRQSLGQGLEFLIYFQGNSAPDKSGLPSDRFSAERTGGSVSTLTIQRTQQEDSAVYLCASSGNRGRRTEAFFGQGTRLTVV.

There are many counts of this clonotype. The chain is built from TRBV7-9 and TRBJ1-3; 8 nucleotides line up with TRBD1. The CDR3 extends over 19 amino acids. Germline V CDR1 and CDR2: SEHNR, FQNEAQ (reference sequence). The trim removed 2 bases at V and 3 bases at J, leaving 15 bases unmatched. The CDR3 is CASSLWTRGRDRIGNTIYF. The CDR3 coding sequence is TGTGCCAGCAGCTTATGGACCCGGGGAAGGGACAGGATTGGAAACACCATATATTTT. Combining the CDR3 with reference TRBV7-9 and TRBJ1-3 gives the whole variable domain DTGVSQNPRHKITKRGQNVTFRCDPISEHNRLYWYRQTLGQGPEFLTYFQNEAQLEKSRLLSDRFSAERPKGSFSTLEIQRTEQGDSAMYLCASSLWTRGRDRIGNTIYFGEGSWLTVV.

This clonotype was counted ten times or more. The CDR3 region is CASSLESGVTDTQYF. DNA for the CDR3: TGTGCCAGCAGTTTAGAGTCCGGGGTAACAGATACGCAGTATTTT. The chain combines TRBV28 with TRBJ2-3; possibly TRBD2 for D (5 bases). CDR1 is MDHEN and CDR2 is SYDVKM in the germline V gene. V shed 2 bases and J shed 3 bases, with 12 bases lying between them. The CDR3 length is 15 residues.

This clonotype was counted at least ten times. The genes are TRBV6-1 and TRBJ2-7, with TRBD1 matching over 7 bases. Looked up from germline, CDR1 is MNHNS and CDR2 is SASEGT. The CDR3 runs 15 residues. V lost 1 base to trimming and J lost 5 bases; unmatched junction nucleotides: 8. This CDR3 is CASSEGRGQFHEQYF. The CDR3 region has the DNA TGTGCCAGCAGTGAAGGAAGGGGACAGTTCCACGAGCAGTACTTC.

The chain has TRBV20-1 and TRBJ2-2; 10 nucleotides agree with TRBD1. Per the germline V gene, CDR1 is DFQATT and CDR2 is SNEGSKA (reference sequence). This CDR3 comprises 13 residues. V gave up 5 bases and J gave up 8 bases; unmatched junction bases: 5. CDR3 amino acids: CSARTGGMGELFF. The DNA of the CDR3 is TGCAGTGCTCGGACAGGGGGTATGGGGGAGCTGTTTTTT.

This clonotype was recorded many times. The chain couples TRBV7-9 to TRBJ2-5; a possible D gene is TRBD1 (5 bases). The germline V gene encodes CDR1 SEHNR and CDR2 FQNEAQ (reference sequence). Trimming pared 5 bases from V and 3 bases from J, leaving 22 bases between. This CDR3 is 17 amino acids long. CDR3 bases: TGTGCCAGCAGCGTAATCGAAGTCCTGACAGTTAAAGAGACCCAGTACTTC. Translating gives CASSVIEVLTVKETQYF. Based on the CDR3 plus reference TRBV7-9 and TRBJ2-5, the full variable domain is DTGVSQNPRHKITKRGQNVTFRCDPISEHNRLYWYRQTLGQGPEFLTYFQNEAQLEKSRLLSDRFSAERPKGSFSTLEIQRTEQGDSAMYLCASSVIEVLTVKETQYFGPGTRLLVL.

About this clonotype: Since a much larger clone is just one base distant, this may be a read error. The chain uses TRBV9 and TRBJ1-2; possibly TRBD1 for D (5 bases). This CDR3 has 15 amino acids. V lost 4 bases and J lost 4, with 17 bases in between. Germline-derived CDR1 and CDR2 are SGDLS and YYNGEE. The DNA for the CDR3 is TGTGCCAGCAGCATAGCTGGGGCTGACAGCTATGGCTACACCTTC. This encodes CASSIAGADSYGYTF.

The chain recombines TRBV29-1 with TRBJ2-1, with D perhaps TRBD1 (5 bases). Germline loops: CDR1 SQVTM, CDR2 ANQGSEA. V was clipped by 4 bases and J by 2 bases, with 9 bases between them. The CDR3 covers 13 residues. The DNA for the CDR3 is TGCAGCGTTGGGCAGGGTACCTACAATGAGCAGTTCTTC. As protein: CSVGQGTYNEQFF.

This clonotype was picked up many times. V and J are TRBV7-2 and TRBJ1-3; perhaps TRBD1 as D (5 bases). Trimming took off 5 bases at V and 4 bases at J, with 15 bases between the two ends. CDR3 size: 15 residues. Germline V CDR1 and CDR2: SGHTA, FQGNSA. The chain's CDR3 is CASSPNAGVGNTIYF. CDR3 nucleotide sequence: TGTGCCAGCAGCCCCAACGCGGGGGTGGGAAACACCATATATTTT.